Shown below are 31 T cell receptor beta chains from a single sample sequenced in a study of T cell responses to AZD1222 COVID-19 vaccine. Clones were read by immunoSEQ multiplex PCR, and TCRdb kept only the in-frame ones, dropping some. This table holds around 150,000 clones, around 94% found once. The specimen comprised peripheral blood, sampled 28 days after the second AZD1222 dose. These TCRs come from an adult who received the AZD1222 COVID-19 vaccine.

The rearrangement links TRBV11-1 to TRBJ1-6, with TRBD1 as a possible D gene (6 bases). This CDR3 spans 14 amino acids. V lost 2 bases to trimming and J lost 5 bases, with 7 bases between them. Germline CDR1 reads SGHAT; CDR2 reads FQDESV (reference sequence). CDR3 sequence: CASSLRGNNSPLHF. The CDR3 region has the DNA TGTGCCAGCAGCTTAAGGGGGAATAATTCACCCCTCCACTTT.

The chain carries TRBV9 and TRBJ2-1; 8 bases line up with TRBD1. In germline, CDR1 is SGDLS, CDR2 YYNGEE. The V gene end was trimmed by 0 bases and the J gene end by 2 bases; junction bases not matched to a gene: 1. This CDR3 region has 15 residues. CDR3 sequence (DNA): TGTGCCAGCAGCGTAGACAGGGGGGCCTACAATGAGCAGTTCTTC. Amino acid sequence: CASSVDRGAYNEQFF.

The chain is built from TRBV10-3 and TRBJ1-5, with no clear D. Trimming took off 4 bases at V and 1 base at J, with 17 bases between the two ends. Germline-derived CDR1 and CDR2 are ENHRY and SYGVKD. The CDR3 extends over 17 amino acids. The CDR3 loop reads CAISAGGFDGSNQPQHF. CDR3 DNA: TGTGCCATCAGTGCTGGAGGATTCGACGGGAGCAATCAGCCCCAGCATTTT.

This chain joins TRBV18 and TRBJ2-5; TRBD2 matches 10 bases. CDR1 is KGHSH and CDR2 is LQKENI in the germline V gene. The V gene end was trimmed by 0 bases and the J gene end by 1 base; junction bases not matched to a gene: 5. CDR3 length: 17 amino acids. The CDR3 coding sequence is TGTGCCAGCTCACCACCGAAGGGACTAGCGTCCCAAGAGACCCAGTACTTC. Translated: CASSPPKGLASQETQYF. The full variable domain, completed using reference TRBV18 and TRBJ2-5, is NAGVMQNPRHLVRRRGQEARLRCSPMKGHSHVYWYRQLPEEGLKFMVYLQKENIIDESGMPKERFSAEFPKEGPSILRIQQVVRGDSAAYFCASSPPKGLASQETQYFGPGTRLLVL.

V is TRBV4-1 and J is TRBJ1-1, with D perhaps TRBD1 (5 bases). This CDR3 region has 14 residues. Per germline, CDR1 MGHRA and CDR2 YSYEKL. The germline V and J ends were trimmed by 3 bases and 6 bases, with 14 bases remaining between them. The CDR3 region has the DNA TGCGCCAGCAGCCAGGTTGGGGGTTGGGCTGAAGCTTTCTTT. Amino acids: CASSQVGGWAEAFF.

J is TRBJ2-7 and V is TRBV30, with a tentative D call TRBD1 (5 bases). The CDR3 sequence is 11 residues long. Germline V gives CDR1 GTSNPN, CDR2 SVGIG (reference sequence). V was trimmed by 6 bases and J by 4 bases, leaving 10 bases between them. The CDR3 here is CACRGIYEQYF. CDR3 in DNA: TGTGCCTGTAGGGGAATTTACGAGCAGTACTTC.

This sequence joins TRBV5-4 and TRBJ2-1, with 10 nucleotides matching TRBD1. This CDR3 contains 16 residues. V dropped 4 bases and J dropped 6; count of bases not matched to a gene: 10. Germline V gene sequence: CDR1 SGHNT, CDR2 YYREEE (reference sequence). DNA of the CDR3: TGTGCCAGCAGCCGTTCGACAGGGGGCCAAATCAATGAGCAGTTCTTC. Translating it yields CASSRSTGGQINEQFF.

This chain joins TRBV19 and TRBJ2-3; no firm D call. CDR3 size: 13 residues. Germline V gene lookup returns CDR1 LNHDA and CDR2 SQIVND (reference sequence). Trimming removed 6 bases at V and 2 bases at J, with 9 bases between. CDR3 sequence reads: CASSGPDTDTQYF. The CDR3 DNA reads TGTGCCAGTAGCGGGCCCGACACAGATACGCAGTATTTT.

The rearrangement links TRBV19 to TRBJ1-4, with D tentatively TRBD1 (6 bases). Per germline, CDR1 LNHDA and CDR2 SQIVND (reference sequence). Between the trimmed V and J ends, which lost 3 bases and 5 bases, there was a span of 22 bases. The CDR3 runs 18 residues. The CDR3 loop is CASSIRLKGQIPNEKLFF. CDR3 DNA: TGTGCCAGTAGTATCCGCCTAAAAGGACAGATACCGAATGAAAAACTGTTTTTT.

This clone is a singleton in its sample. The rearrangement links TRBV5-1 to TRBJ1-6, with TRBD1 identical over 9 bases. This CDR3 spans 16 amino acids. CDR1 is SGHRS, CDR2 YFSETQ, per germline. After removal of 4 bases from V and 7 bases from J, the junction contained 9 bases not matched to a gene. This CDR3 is CASSMGDRVGNSPLHF. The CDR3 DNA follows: TGCGCCAGCAGCATGGGGGACAGGGTCGGCAATTCACCCCTCCACTTT.

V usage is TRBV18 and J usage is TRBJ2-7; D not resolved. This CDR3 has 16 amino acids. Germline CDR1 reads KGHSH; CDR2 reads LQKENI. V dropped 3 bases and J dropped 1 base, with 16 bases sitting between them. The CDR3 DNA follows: TGTGCCAGCTCACCTTCCTACTCCTTAAATTCCTACGAGCAGTACTTC. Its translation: CASSPSYSLNSYEQYF.

CDR3 bases: TGTGCCCAGGGAGGGGGGCTCTTAAACTATGGCTACACCTTC. Translated: CAQGGGLLNYGYTF. The chain has TRBV30 and TRBJ1-2; a weak D match, TRBD1 (6 bases). This CDR3 has 14 amino acids. The V end lost 8 bases, the J end lost 2 bases, and 18 bases lay between the germline ends. Per germline, CDR1 GTSNPN and CDR2 SVGIG (reference sequence). Based on the CDR3 plus reference TRBV30 and TRBJ1-2, the full variable domain is SQTIHQWPATLVQPVGSPLSLECTVEGTSNPNLYWYRQAAGRGLQLLFYSVGIGQISSEVPQNLSASRPQDRQFILSSKKLLLSDSGFYLCAQGGGLLNYGYTFGSGTRLTVV.

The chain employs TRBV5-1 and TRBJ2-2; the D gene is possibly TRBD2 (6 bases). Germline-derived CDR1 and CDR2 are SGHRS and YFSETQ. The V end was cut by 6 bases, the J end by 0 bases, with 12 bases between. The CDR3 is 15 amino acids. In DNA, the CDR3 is TGCGCCAGCACCCCCGGGGGTACGAACACCGGGGAGCTGTTTTTT. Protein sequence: CASTPGGTNTGELFF.

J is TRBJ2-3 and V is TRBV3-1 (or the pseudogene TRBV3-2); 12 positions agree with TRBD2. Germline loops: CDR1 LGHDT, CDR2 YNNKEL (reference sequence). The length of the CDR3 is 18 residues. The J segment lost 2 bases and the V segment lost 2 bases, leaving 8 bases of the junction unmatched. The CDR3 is CASSQYNLAGGDTDTQYF. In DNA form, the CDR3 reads TGTGCCAGCAGCCAATATAACCTAGCGGGAGGGGACACAGATACGCAGTATTTT.

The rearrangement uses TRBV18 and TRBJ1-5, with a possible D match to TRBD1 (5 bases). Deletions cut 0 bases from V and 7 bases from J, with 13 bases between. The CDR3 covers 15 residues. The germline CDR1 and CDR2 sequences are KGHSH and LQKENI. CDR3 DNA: TGTGCCAGCTCACCACCAGGGGAGGTCGGGCAGCCCCAGCATTTT. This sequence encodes CASSPPGEVGQPQHF.

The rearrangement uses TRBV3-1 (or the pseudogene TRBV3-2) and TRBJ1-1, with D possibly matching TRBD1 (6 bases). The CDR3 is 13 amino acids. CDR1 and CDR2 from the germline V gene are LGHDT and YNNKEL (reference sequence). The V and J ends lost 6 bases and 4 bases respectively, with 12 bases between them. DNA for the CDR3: TGTGCCAGCAGTAAGGGGGTAAGCACTGAAGCTTTCTTT. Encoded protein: CASSKGVSTEAFF.

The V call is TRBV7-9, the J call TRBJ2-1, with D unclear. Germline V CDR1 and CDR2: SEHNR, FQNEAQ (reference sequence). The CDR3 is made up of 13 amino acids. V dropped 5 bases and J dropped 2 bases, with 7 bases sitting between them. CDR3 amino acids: CASSQGPYNEQFF. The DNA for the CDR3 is TGTGCCAGCAGCCAAGGACCCTACAATGAGCAGTTCTTC.

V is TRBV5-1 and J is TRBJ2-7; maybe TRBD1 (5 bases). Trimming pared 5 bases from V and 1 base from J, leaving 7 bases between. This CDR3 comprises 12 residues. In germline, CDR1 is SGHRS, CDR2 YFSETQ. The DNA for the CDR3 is TGCGCCAGCAGGGACACGTCCTACGAGCAGTACTTC. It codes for CASRDTSYEQYF.

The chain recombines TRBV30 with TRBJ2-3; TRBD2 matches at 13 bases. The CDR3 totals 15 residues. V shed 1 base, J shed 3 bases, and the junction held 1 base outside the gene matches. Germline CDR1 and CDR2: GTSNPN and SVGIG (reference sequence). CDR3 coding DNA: TGTGCCTGGAGTGCACTAGCGGGGGGGACAGATACGCAGTATTTT. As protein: CAWSALAGGTDTQYF. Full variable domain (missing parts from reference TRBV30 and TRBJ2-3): SQTIHQWPATLVQPVGSPLSLECTVEGTSNPNLYWYRQAAGRGLQLLFYSVGIGQISSEVPQNLSASRPQDRQFILSSKKLLLSDSGFYLCAWSALAGGTDTQYFGPGTRLTVL.

CDR3 residues: CTSSQELPGPSYEQYF. CDR3 DNA sequence: TGCACCAGCAGCCAAGAACTTCCGGGCCCGTCCTACGAGCAGTACTTC. This chain connects TRBV1 to TRBJ2-7. TRBV1 represents a pseudogene. The length of the CDR3 is 16 residues.

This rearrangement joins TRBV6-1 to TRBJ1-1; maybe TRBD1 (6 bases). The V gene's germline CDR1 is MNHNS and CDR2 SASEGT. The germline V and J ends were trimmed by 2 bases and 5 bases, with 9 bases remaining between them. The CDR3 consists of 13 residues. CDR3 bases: TGTGCCAGCAGTGAAAGGCAGGGGACTGAAGCTTTCTTT. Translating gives CASSERQGTEAFF.

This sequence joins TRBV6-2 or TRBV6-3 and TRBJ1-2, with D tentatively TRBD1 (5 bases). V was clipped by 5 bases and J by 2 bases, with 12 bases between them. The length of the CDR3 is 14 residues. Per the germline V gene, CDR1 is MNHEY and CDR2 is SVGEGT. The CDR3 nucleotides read TGTGCCAGCAGTAGGACTGGGACCAACTATGGCTACACCTTC. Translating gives CASSRTGTNYGYTF.

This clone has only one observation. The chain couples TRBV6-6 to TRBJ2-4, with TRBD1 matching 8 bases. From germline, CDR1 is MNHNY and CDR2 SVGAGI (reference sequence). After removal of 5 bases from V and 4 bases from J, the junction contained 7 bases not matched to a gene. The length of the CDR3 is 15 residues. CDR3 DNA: TGTGCCAGCAGTCCCGAACAGGGGGTAAAAAACATTCAGTACTTC. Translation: CASSPEQGVKNIQYF.

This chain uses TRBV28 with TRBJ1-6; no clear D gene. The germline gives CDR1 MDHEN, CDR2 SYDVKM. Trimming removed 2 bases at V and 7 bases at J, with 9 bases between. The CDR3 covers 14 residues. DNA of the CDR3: TGTGCCAGCAGTTTACTGGGCAACAATTCACCCCTCCACTTT. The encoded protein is CASSLLGNNSPLHF. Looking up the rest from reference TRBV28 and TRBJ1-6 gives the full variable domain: DVKVTQSSRYLVKRTGEKVFLECVQDMDHENMFWYRQDPGLGLRLIYFSYDVKMKEKGDIPEGYSVSREKKERFSLILESASTNQTSMYLCASSLLGNNSPLHFGNGTRLTVT.

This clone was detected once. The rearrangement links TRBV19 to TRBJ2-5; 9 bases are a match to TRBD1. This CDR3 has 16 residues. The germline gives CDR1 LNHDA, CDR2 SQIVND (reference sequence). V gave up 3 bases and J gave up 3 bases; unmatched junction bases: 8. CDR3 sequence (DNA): TGTGCCAGTAGTATCCGACAGGGGGGGAGGGAAGAGACCCAGTACTTC. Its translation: CASSIRQGGREETQYF.

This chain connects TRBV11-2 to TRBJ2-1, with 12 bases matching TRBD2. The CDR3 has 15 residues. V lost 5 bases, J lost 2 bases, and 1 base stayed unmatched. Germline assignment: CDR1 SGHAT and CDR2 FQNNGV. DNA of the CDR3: TGTGCCAGCAGCCCTAGCGGGAGGGCCTACAATGAGCAGTTCTTC. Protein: CASSPSGRAYNEQFF.

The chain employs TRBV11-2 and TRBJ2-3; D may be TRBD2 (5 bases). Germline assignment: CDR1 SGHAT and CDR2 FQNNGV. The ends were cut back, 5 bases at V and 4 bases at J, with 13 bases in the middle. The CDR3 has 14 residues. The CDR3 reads CASSHGGRADTQYF. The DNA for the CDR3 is TGTGCCAGCAGCCACGGAGGCCGGGCAGATACGCAGTATTTT.

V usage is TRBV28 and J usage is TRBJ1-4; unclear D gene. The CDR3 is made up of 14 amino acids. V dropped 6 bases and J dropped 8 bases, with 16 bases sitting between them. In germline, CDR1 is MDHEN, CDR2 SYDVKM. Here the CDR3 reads CASRNPEGNEKLFF. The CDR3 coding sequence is TGTGCCAGCAGAAACCCGGAGGGTAACGAAAAACTGTTTTTT.

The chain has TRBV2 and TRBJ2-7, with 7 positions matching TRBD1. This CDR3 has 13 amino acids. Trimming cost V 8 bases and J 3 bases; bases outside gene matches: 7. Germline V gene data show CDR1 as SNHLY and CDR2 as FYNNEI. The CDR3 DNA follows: TGTGCCAGCGGACAGGCTACGAGCTACGAGCAGTACTTC. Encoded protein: CASGQATSYEQYF.

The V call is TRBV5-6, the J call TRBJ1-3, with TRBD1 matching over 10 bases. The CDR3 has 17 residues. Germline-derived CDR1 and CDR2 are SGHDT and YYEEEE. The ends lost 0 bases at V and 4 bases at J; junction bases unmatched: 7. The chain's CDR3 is CASSLVGDRGRGNTIYF. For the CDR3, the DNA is TGTGCCAGCAGCTTGGTCGGTGACAGGGGGCGCGGAAACACCATATATTTT.

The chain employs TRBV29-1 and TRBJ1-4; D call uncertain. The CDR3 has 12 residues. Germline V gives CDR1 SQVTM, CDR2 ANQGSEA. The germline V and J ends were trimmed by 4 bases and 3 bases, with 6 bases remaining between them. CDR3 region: CSVGRANEKLFF. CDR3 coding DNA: TGCAGCGTTGGTAGGGCTAATGAAAAACTGTTTTTT. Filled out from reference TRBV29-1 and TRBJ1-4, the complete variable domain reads SAVISQKPSRDICQRGTSLTIQCQVDSQVTMMFWYRQQPGQSLTLIATANQGSEATYESGFVIDKFPISRPNLTFSTLTVSNMSPEDSSIYLCSVGRANEKLFFGSGTQLSVL.